These 26 T cell receptor beta chains came from one sample sequenced in a study of blood T cell repertoires in COVID-19 (TCRdb year 2020). Libraries were constructed by the immunoSEQ multiplex PCR assay. What TCRdb holds here is the immuneACCESS table cut down to in-frame rearrangements. Part of the clones is not present; checked against another copy, under half of the missing clones reflect an unresolved V gene, and the others are unexplained. The sample table records about 140,000 clones; roughly 81% of these occur just once. 9% of the sample is in the top ten clones. Input material: peripheral blood. Receptors were obtained from a woman aged 50 to 60 with active or convalescent COVID-19.

The chain is built from TRBV30 and TRBJ1-1; 7 nucleotides agree with TRBD1. Germline CDR1 GTSNPN, CDR2 SVGIG (reference sequence). The CDR3 totals 15 residues. V was clipped by 2 bases and J by 1 base; unmatched bases: 7. CDR3 loop: CAWSMIGQANTEAFF. The DNA of the CDR3 is TGTGCCTGGAGTATGATTGGACAGGCGAACACTGAAGCTTTCTTT.

The J gene is TRBJ1-2, the V gene TRBV27, with D possibly being TRBD1 (6 bases). The CDR3 contains 14 residues. In germline, CDR1 is MNHEY, CDR2 SMNVEV (reference sequence). Trimming removed 5 bases from V and 7 bases from J, with 17 bases in between. The DNA of the CDR3 is TGTGCCAGCAGTCCCCCGGACAGCTTTTCTGGCTACACCTTC. Protein: CASSPPDSFSGYTF.

This clone was observed a few times. Other nucleotide sequences in the sample specify the same CDR3. The chain uses TRBV29-1 and TRBJ2-5, with D possibly matching TRBD1 (6 bases). Between the trimmed V and J ends, which lost 6 bases and 0 bases, there was a span of 8 bases. Germline V gives CDR1 SQVTM, CDR2 ANQGSEA. CDR3 length equals 12 residues. Here the CDR3 reads CSVRTDQETQYF. CDR3 coding DNA: TGCAGCGTACGGACAGACCAAGAGACCCAGTACTTC.

This sequence joins TRBV6-5 and TRBJ1-2; no firm D call. Per germline, CDR1 MNHEY and CDR2 SVGAGI. This CDR3 comprises 12 residues. Deletions cut 6 bases from V and 1 base from J, with 6 bases between. Here the CDR3 DNA reads TGTGCCAGCAGACTAGTTAACTATGGCTACACCTTC. As protein: CASRLVNYGYTF.

The chain has TRBV18 and TRBJ2-1, with 14 bases aligning to TRBD2. CDR3 size: 18 residues. The germline CDR1 and CDR2 sequences are KGHSH and LQKENI. V was clipped by 6 bases and J by 5 bases; unmatched bases: 12. CDR3 sequence (DNA): TGTGCCAGCTCCCGGCAGACTAGCGGGGGGGCCCGGGACAATGAGCAGTTCTTC. It codes for CASSRQTSGGARDNEQFF.

The chain uses TRBV4-1 and TRBJ2-2, with unresolved D. CDR3 size: 14 residues. The V and J ends lost 1 base and 1 base respectively, with 4 bases between them. The germline V gene encodes CDR1 MGHRA and CDR2 YSYEKL. The CDR3: CASSQVVNTGELFF. Written as DNA, the CDR3 is TGCGCCAGCAGCCAAGTCGTGAACACCGGGGAGCTGTTTTTT.

The rearrangement links TRBV5-6 to TRBJ2-2; D is perhaps TRBD2 (5 bases). Germline V gives CDR1 SGHDT, CDR2 YYEEEE. This CDR3 region has 15 residues. Trimming pared 0 bases from V and 6 bases from J, leaving 12 bases between. The CDR3 reads CASSLVFGGAGELFF. CDR3 nucleotides: TGTGCCAGCAGCTTGGTTTTCGGAGGAGCCGGGGAGCTGTTTTTT.

This clone has only one observation. This chain connects TRBV6-5 to TRBJ2-7; 7 bases align to TRBD1. V was clipped by 7 bases and J by 12 bases; unmatched bases: 9. Looked up from germline, CDR1 is MNHEY and CDR2 is SVGAGI. The CDR3 is made up of 11 amino acids. CDR3 sequence: CASTGTAGRYF. In nucleotides, the CDR3 is TGTGCCAGCACTGGGACAGCCGGACGGTACTTC.

The chain carries TRBV29-1 and TRBJ1-4; tentatively, D is TRBD1 (5 bases). Between the trimmed V and J ends, which lost 5 bases and 4 bases, there was a span of 5 bases. This CDR3 region has 11 residues. Germline V gene lookup returns CDR1 SQVTM and CDR2 ANQGSEA. The CDR3 spells CSVQGNEKLFF. The CDR3, as DNA: TGCAGCGTTCAGGGTAATGAAAAACTGTTTTTT. Complete variable domain (other parts from reference TRBV29-1 and TRBJ1-4): SAVISQKPSRDICQRGTSLTIQCQVDSQVTMMFWYRQQPGQSLTLIATANQGSEATYESGFVIDKFPISRPNLTFSTLTVSNMSPEDSSIYLCSVQGNEKLFFGSGTQLSVL.

The rearrangement links TRBV6-5 to TRBJ1-2; 10 bases are a match to TRBD1. CDR3 length: 15 amino acids. The germline V gene has CDR1 MNHEY and CDR2 SVGAGI. J was trimmed by 8 bases and V by 2 bases; bases with no gene match: 8. CDR3 protein: CASSYSDRGRGGYTF. CDR3 in DNA: TGTGCCAGCAGTTACAGCGACAGGGGGCGAGGCGGCTACACCTTC.

The chain uses TRBV19 and TRBJ2-7; D call uncertain. CDR3 length: 14 amino acids. With 1 base removed from V and 2 bases from J, the gap between germline ends came to 9 bases. Germline-derived CDR1 and CDR2 are LNHDA and SQIVND (reference sequence). The CDR3 region is CASSIAPLTYEQYF. The CDR3 DNA reads as TGTGCCAGTAGTATAGCTCCTTTAACCTACGAGCAGTACTTC.

The chain has TRBV18 and TRBJ1-2, with TRBD1 matching over 10 bases. V was clipped by 3 bases and J by 3 bases; unmatched bases: 1. The CDR3 runs 14 residues. The V gene's germline CDR1 is KGHSH and CDR2 LQKENI. Written as DNA, the CDR3 is TGTGCCAGCTCACCCGGGACAGGGGACTATGGCTACACCTTC. Translation: CASSPGTGDYGYTF.

The CDR3 DNA reads TGTGCCAGCAGTTATCAGAGGAACATTCAGTACTTC. Its protein is CASSYQRNIQYF. The V gene is TRBV6-2 or TRBV6-3, the J gene TRBJ2-4; D unclear. Germline CDR1 is MNHEY and CDR2 is SVGEGT. The CDR3 spans 12 residues. Deletions cut 3 bases from V and 7 bases from J, with 7 bases between.

The count of this clone is one. This chain joins TRBV3-1 (or the pseudogene TRBV3-2) and TRBJ1-5, with TRBD1 identical over 8 bases. J gave up 3 bases and V 1 base, and 5 bases lay outside the gene matches. Germline CDR1 reads LGHDT; CDR2 reads YNNKEL (reference sequence). CDR3 length: 16 residues. Here the CDR3 reads CASSQAQQGDNQPQHF. The CDR3 coding sequence is TGTGCCAGCAGCCAAGCCCAACAGGGGGACAATCAGCCCCAGCATTTT.

V gene TRBV3-1 (or the pseudogene TRBV3-2) combines with J gene TRBJ2-7; 8 bases fit TRBD2. This CDR3 is 15 amino acids long. Germline V lookup: CDR1 LGHDT, CDR2 YNNKEL (reference sequence). V lost 3 bases and J lost 2; bases outside the gene matches: 6. The CDR3 is CASSHRSSGPYEQYF. In nucleotides, the CDR3 is TGTGCCAGCAGCCACCGATCTAGCGGGCCCTACGAGCAGTACTTC.

The rearrangement joins TRBV19 to TRBJ1-1, with D perhaps matching TRBD1 (6 bases). This CDR3 spans 16 amino acids. The germline CDR1 and CDR2 sequences are LNHDA and SQIVND (reference sequence). The V end was cut by 5 bases, the J end by 6 bases, with 22 bases between. CDR3 DNA sequence: TGTGCCAGTAGTTGGGGGGGGGCCTCCCAACGCGCTGAAGCTTTCTTT. This encodes CASSWGGASQRAEAFF.

The V and J genes are TRBV11-2 and TRBJ2-1; D is possibly TRBD2 (6 bases). This CDR3 has 12 residues. From germline, CDR1 is SGHAT and CDR2 FQNNGV. With 0 bases removed from V and 10 bases from J, the gap between germline ends came to 7 bases. DNA of the CDR3: TGTGCCAGCAGCTTAGATACTAGCGAGCAGTTCTTC. Translation: CASSLDTSEQFF.

The chain recombines TRBV7-2 with TRBJ2-1, with D perhaps matching TRBD2 (5 bases). The germline V gene encodes CDR1 SGHTA and CDR2 FQGNSA. The CDR3 contains 16 residues. Trimming took off 5 bases at V and 2 bases at J, with 16 bases between the two ends. CDR3 nucleotides: TGTGCCAGCAGCCTTAGAGTGACGGGAACCTACAATGAGCAGTTCTTC. Its protein is CASSLRVTGTYNEQFF.

Turning to this clone: The same CDR3 can be traced to other DNA sequences in this sample. The CDR3 spells CAWSGLAGYNEQFF. CDR3 bases: TGTGCCTGGAGTGGACTAGCGGGCTACAATGAGCAGTTCTTC. The chain employs TRBV30 and TRBJ2-1, with 10 bases aligning to TRBD2. The CDR3 sequence is 14 residues long. The J segment lost 3 bases and the V segment lost 1 base, leaving 0 bases of the junction unmatched. Per the germline V gene, CDR1 is GTSNPN and CDR2 is SVGIG (reference sequence).

The V gene is TRBV7-9, the J gene TRBJ2-7; 9 bases map to TRBD1. V lost 0 bases and J lost 4; bases outside the gene matches: 1. Germline V gene lookup returns CDR1 SEHNR and CDR2 FQNEAQ (reference sequence). This CDR3 region has 14 residues. For the CDR3, the DNA is TGTGCCAGCAGCTTAGCGGGACAGGGATACGAGCAGTACTTC. The encoded protein is CASSLAGQGYEQYF.

The rearrangement uses TRBV7-2 and TRBJ2-5, with D perhaps TRBD2 (5 bases). CDR1 is SGHTA, CDR2 FQGNSA, per germline. This CDR3 has 14 residues. V lost 0 bases, J lost 5 bases, and 10 bases lay in between. The CDR3 sequence is CASSLAGLRETQYF. For the CDR3, the DNA is TGTGCCAGCAGCTTAGCCGGACTCCGGGAGACCCAGTACTTC.

This chain connects TRBV5-1 to TRBJ1-1; D remains unclear. The CDR3 runs 14 residues. Per the germline V gene, CDR1 is SGHRS and CDR2 is YFSETQ. Trimming removed 0 bases at V and 1 base at J, with 7 bases between. CDR3 coding DNA: TGCGCCAGCAGCTTGGTTGGGAGGAACACTGAAGCTTTCTTT. Its translation: CASSLVGRNTEAFF.

The gene calls are TRBV9 and TRBJ2-3, with TRBD2 as a possible D gene (5 bases). The CDR3 sequence is 15 residues long. Germline V lookup: CDR1 SGDLS, CDR2 YYNGEE. V was cut by 4 bases and J by 2 bases, with 14 bases left in between. This CDR3 reads CASSQWGVNTDTQYF. CDR3 DNA: TGTGCCAGCAGCCAGTGGGGAGTCAACACAGATACGCAGTATTTT. The complete variable domain, with remaining parts taken from reference TRBV9 and TRBJ2-3, reads DSGVTQTPKHLITATGQRVTLRCSPRSGDLSVYWYQQSLDQGLQFLIQYYNGEERAKGNILERFSAQQFPDLHSELNLSSLELGDSALYFCASSQWGVNTDTQYFGPGTRLTVL.

This clone was observed a single time. The chain carries TRBV19 and TRBJ1-1; 8 positions match TRBD1. Trimming at V came to 7 bases and at J to 3 bases, leaving 4 bases not matched to a gene. CDR1 and CDR2 (germline): LNHDA, SQIVND (reference sequence). There are 13 residues in the CDR3. The CDR3 DNA reads TGTGCCAGTACCCGACAGGGGTACACTGAAGCTTTCTTT. Translated: CASTRQGYTEAFF.

The V and J genes are TRBV6-2 or TRBV6-3 and TRBJ2-4; perhaps TRBD2 as D (7 bases). Per germline, CDR1 MNHEY and CDR2 SVGEGT. V lost 0 bases, J lost 3 bases, and 12 bases lay in between. The length of the CDR3 is 16 residues. CDR3 bases: TGTGCCAGCAGTTACTCGGGAGGGGGGATCAAAAACATTCAGTACTTC. It codes for CASSYSGGGIKNIQYF.

V is TRBV29-1 and J is TRBJ1-1; 7 bases match TRBD1. CDR1 SQVTM and CDR2 ANQGSEA come from the germline V gene. There are 11 residues in the CDR3. J gave up 11 bases and V 6 bases, and 9 bases lay outside the gene matches. CDR3 region: CSVGTGAVAFF. CDR3 coding DNA: TGCAGCGTCGGAACAGGGGCCGTCGCTTTCTTT.